The sequence of this T cell receptor (beta chain) was determined in a study of Ad26.COV2.S vaccination and SARS-CoV-2 variants (dated by TCRdb to about 2021). In terms of the full investigation: Donors in the vaccine arm were drawn from COV1001, a multicentre, randomized, double-blind, placebo-controlled phase I-IIa trial testing Ad26.COV2.S in healthy adults. The TCR-sequenced set comprised around 32 samples: approximately 19 Ad26.COV2.S vaccine recipients, 5 placebo recipients and 8 SARS-CoV-2 convalescent individuals. Ad26.COV2.S was administered intramuscularly at 5 x 10^10 or 1 x 10^11 viral particles, either as a single shot or as two shots given 56 days apart. Investigators remained blinded to trial group allocation during experiments and outcome assessment. Trial participants were randomized into five groups of five: low-dose or high-dose Ad26.COV2.S given once or twice, or placebo on both occasions. TCRbeta repertoire sequencing was used to assess the specificity and breadth of SARS-CoV-2-reactive T cell receptors after Ad26.COV2.S vaccination. The full study reports these points: The study lacked the statistical power to compare responses across vaccine doses or regimens. The authors noted that the TCR breadth and depth analyses may have underestimated total T cell responses. Substantial breadth of spike-specific CD8+ and CD4+ T cell responses was reported after vaccination. Ad26.COV2.S recipients had higher spike-specific TCR breadth than placebo recipients (P = 0.0014). Vaccine and placebo recipients had comparable non-spike TCR breadth, which fits with the vaccine containing only spike.

This clone was seen only once. Its antigen has not been determined. Within one base of it there is no much larger clone, and no base qualities were kept. The immunoSEQ Assay was the method used to sequence TCRbeta CDR3 regions. After extraction, genomic DNA underwent amplification by bias-controlled multiplex PCR, followed by high-throughput sequencing. Per the source publication's procedure: To quantify the absolute abundance of each unique TCRbeta CDR3 region, sequences were collapsed and filtered. T cell fraction was estimated by normalizing TCRbeta template counts to usable DNA, which was measured by amplifying reference genes present in all nucleated cells. Repertoire TCRs were annotated as SARS-CoV-2-specific when V gene, CDR3 amino acid sequence and J gene were exactly matched to a known reactive TCR set. The reference SARS-CoV-2 TCR set was obtained from MIRA and was filtered for enrichment in COVID-19-positive ImmuneCODE repertoires, whereby public or cross-reactive TCRs were removed. Using the MIRA antigens, annotated TCRs were further analysed by specific ORF or by position within an ORF. Breadth was defined as annotated unique rearrangements over total unique productive rearrangements; depth was the summed frequency of those rearrangements. TCR breadth was compared between groups using two-sided Wilcoxon rank-sum tests. Entries here come from immuneACCESS through TCRdb and include only in-frame sequences with V and J called. Some clones fail to appear in such tables; in the studies checked, an unresolved V gene covers under half of the shortfall, and the cause of the remainder is unknown. Clone size and the V and J calls come from that table; the DNA yielded D and trimming. The sample table contains around 500,000 clones; only one count was recorded for approximately 90% of them. Jointly, the top ten make up 1.5% to 2% of the sample.

The treatment or condition label on this specimen signifies: about 20 received Ad26.COV2.S at low or high dose, single or two shots; several received placebo; per-sample allocation not given. Repertoires of vaccine and placebo recipients were sequenced from samples taken on day 63 after the first injection. Cohort 1b enrolled fewer than 30 adults aged 18-55 years at a single site in Boston, USA, between 29 July and 7 August 2020. Ad26.COV2.S consisted of a replication-incompetent adenovirus type 26 vector by which a prefusion-stabilized SARS-CoV-2 spike protein from the original Wuhan strain was expressed. CDR1 and CDR2 (MDHEN, SYDVKM) derive from the germline V gene. Between the V and J ends, shortened by 6 bases and 0 bases respectively, the junction contains 17 bases. The CDR3 sequence holds 16 residues, the cysteine and phenylalanine included. Here the CDR3 DNA is all that survives: 48 bases in frame from base 1.

The sequence is built from TRBV28 and TRBJ1-2; a weak D assignment points to TRBD1 (5 bases agree). The receptor was derived from a person between 18 and 60 years old who received the Ad26.COV2.S COVID-19 vaccine or a placebo. Sequencing used peripheral blood, obtained in a trial of Ad26.COV2.S vaccine versus placebo. The CDR3: CASRGGIGSANYGYTF. The nucleotide sequence reads TGTGCCAGCAGGGGGGGAATCGGCAGTGCTAACTATGGCTACACCTTC.